This T cell receptor (beta chain) is from a study of T cell changes during pregnancy in multiple sclerosis. Using immunoSEQ multiplex PCR, the repertoire was profiled, and TCRdb retains in-frame clones only, with some absent. The sample includes roughly 50,000 clones, 80% to 95% of them seen just once. Germline CDR1 and CDR2: SGDLS and YYNGEE. This CDR3 contains 17 residues. V shed 0 bases and J 0 bases; nucleotides not matched to a gene: 5. The count of this clone is one. The sample was CD4+ T cells from peripheral blood mononuclear cells, taken in the third trimester of pregnancy. The receptor was isolated from a female donor with multiple sclerosis, enrolled in a pregnancy study. The gene calls are TRBV9 and TRBJ1-3; 8 positions match TRBD1. The CDR3 is CASSVEGQGYSGNTIYF. The CDR3 DNA reads as TGTGCCAGCAGCGTAGAAGGACAGGGTTACTCTGGAAACACCATATATTTT.